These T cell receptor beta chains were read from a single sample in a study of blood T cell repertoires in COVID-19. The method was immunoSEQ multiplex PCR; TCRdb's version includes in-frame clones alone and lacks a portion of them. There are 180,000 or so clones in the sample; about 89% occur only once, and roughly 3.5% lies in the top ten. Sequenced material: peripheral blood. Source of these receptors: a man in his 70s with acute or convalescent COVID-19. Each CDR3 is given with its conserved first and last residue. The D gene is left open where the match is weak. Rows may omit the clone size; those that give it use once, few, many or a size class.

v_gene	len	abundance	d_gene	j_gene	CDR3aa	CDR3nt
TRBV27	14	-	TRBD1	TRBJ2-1	CASSHRTGSDEQFF	TGTGCCAGCAGTCACCGGACAGGGAGCGATGAGCAGTTCTTC
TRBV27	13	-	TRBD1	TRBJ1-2	CASGKTGFGGYTF	TGTGCCAGCGGAAAGACAGGGTTTGGAGGCTACACCTTC
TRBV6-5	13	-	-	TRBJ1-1	CASSYSDTREAFF	TGTGCCAGCAGTTACTCCGACACACGAGAAGCTTTCTTT
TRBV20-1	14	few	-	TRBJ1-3	CSASRGSSGNTIYF	TGCAGTGCCAGTAGAGGCAGCTCTGGAAACACCATATATTTT
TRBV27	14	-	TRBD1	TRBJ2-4	CASSLLGQGNIQYF	TGTGCCAGCAGTTTATTAGGACAGGGCAACATTCAGTACTTC
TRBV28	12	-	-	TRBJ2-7	CASSGQGYEQYF	TGTGCCAGCAGTGGTCAGGGGTACGAGCAGTACTTC
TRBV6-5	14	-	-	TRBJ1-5	CASSPTGFNQPQHF	TGTGCCAGCAGCCCAACAGGGTTCAATCAGCCCCAGCATTTT
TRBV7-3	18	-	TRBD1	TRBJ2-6	CASSRGTGSRAGANVLTF	TGTGCCAGCAGCCGCGGGACAGGGAGTAGGGCTGGGGCCAACGTCCTGACTTTC
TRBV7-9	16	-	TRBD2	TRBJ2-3	CASSLGPSGGTDTQYF	TGTGCCAGCAGCTTAGGTCCCAGCGGGGGGACAGATACGCAGTATTTT
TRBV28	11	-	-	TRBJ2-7	CASSTYYEQYF	TGTGCCAGCAGTACTTACTACGAGCAGTACTTC
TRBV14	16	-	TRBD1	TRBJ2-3	CASSQTPGQGVDTQYF	TGTGCCAGCAGCCAAACGCCGGGACAGGGGGTAGATACGCAGTATTTT
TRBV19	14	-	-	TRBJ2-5	CASSPYTTQETQYF	TGTGCCAGTAGTCCTTACACGACACAAGAGACCCAGTACTTC
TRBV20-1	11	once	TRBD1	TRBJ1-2	CSAATGARYTF	TGCAGTGCTGCGACAGGGGCTCGCTACACCTTC
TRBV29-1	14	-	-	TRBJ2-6	CSVAGVTGANVLTF	TGCAGCGTTGCGGGGGTAACTGGGGCCAACGTCCTGACTTTC
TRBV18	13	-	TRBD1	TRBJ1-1	CASSRQGRTEAFF	TGTGCCAGCTCAAGACAGGGCAGGACTGAAGCTTTCTTT
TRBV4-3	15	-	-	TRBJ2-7	CASSQDARAIYEQYF	TGCGCCAGCAGCCAAGACGCCAGGGCCATATACGAGCAGTACTTC
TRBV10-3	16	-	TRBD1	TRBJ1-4	CAISESRDRLMSKLFF	TGTGCCATCAGTGAGTCCCGGGACAGGCTTATGTCAAAACTGTTTTTT
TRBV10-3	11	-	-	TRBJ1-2	CAIPGEGGYTF	TGTGCCATCCCGGGGGAGGGCGGCTACACCTTC
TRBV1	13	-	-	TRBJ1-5	CTTGGQANQPQHF	TGCACCACCGGAGGACAGGCCAATCAGCCCCAGCATTTT
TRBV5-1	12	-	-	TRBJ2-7	CASSLNPGEQYF	TGCGCCAGCAGCTTGAATCCGGGGGAGCAGTACTTC
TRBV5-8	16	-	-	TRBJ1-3	CASSSRRLGSGNTIYF	TGTGCCAGCAGCTCCCGCAGGTTGGGCTCTGGAAACACCATATATTTT
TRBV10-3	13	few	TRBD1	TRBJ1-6	CAISGTGASPLHF	TGTGCCATCAGCGGGACAGGGGCATCACCCCTCCACTTT
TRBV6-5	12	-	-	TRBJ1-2	CASSYGAFGYTF	TGTGCCAGCAGTTACGGGGCCTTTGGCTACACCTTC
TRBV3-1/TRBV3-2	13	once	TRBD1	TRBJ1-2	CASSLGTDYGYTF	TGTGCCAGCAGCCTCGGGACAGACTATGGCTACACCTTC
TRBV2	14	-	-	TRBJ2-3	CASSDRGGTDTQYF	TGTGCCAGCAGTGACCGGGGAGGCACAGATACGCAGTATTTT
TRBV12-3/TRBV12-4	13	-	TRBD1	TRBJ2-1	CASSLSGQGFEFF	TGTGCCAGCAGTTTATCCGGACAGGGCTTCGAGTTCTTC
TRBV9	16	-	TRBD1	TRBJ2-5	CASSEGQGQFQETQYF	TGTGCCAGCAGCGAGGGACAGGGCCAATTCCAAGAGACCCAGTACTTC
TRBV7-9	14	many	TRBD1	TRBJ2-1	CASTDRGPGNEQFF	TGTGCCAGCACCGACAGGGGCCCAGGCAATGAGCAGTTCTTC
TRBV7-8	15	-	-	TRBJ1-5	CASSLGLTSNQPQHF	TGTGCCAGCAGCTTAGGGCTTACTAGCAATCAGCCCCAGCATTTT
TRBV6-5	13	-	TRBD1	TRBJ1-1	CASRLQGFTEAFF	TGTGCCAGCAGGCTACAGGGGTTCACTGAAGCTTTCTTT
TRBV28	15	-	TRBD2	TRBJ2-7	CASSFMASGGYEQYF	TGTGCCAGCAGTTTTATGGCTAGCGGGGGGTACGAGCAGTACTTC
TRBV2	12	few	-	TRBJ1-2	CASSDTGEGYTF	TGTGCCAGCAGTGATACGGGGGAGGGCTACACCTTC
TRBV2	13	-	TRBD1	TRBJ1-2	CASSPGTDYGYTF	TGTGCCAGCAGTCCCGGGACAGACTATGGCTACACCTTC
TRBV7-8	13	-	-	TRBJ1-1	CASSSSAGPAAFF	TGTGCCAGCAGCTCCTCAGCGGGGCCTGCGGCTTTCTTT
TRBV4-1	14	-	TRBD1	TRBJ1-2	CASSQVGPGQPHAF	TGCGCCAGCAGCCAAGTAGGTCCGGGACAGCCCCACGCCTTC
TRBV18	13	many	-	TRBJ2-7	CASSPRGPDEQYF	TGTGCCAGCTCACCACGGGGGCCGGACGAGCAGTACTTC
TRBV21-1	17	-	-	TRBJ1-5	CASIFGTGKDSNQPQHF	TGTGCCAGCATCTTTGGGACAGGGAAAGATAGCAATCAGCCCCAGCATTTT
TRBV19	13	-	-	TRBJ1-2	CASSINRDYGYTF	TGTGCCAGTAGTATAAACAGGGACTATGGCTACACCTTC
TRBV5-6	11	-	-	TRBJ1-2	CASSLAGGYTF	TGTGCCAGCAGCTTGGCCGGTGGCTACACCTTC
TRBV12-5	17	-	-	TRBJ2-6	CASGLVVGRAAANVLTF	TGTGCTAGTGGTTTGGTAGTAGGCAGGGCTGCGGCCAACGTCCTGACTTTC
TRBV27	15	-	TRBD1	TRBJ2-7	CASSFGTGSSYEQYF	TGTGCCAGCAGTTTCGGGACAGGGTCATCCTACGAGCAGTACTTC
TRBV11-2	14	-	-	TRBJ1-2	CASSLVNINYGYTF	TGTGCCAGCAGCTTAGTGAACATAAACTATGGCTACACCTTC
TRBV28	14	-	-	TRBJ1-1	CASRKGIMNTEAFF	TGTGCCAGCAGAAAGGGGATCATGAACACTGAAGCTTTCTTT